The clone carrying this TCR beta chain was counted many times. Its specificity is unknown. Trimming took 5 bases from V and 6 from J; bases not matched to a gene: 16. The CDR3 totals 17 residues. These data are taken from a study of blood T cells in healthy people across ages. The wider study: About one barcoded beta molecule per two T cells was captured by template switching. The study, taken as a whole, reports: TCR beta diversity was tightly associated with the proportion of naive T cells.

The study recruited healthy Caucasian donors from Russia who were aged roughly 6 to 95. Through a sample-barcoded 5' primer and a J-beta primer mix, a second PCR was run for about 6 to 11 cycles. The template-switch adaptor, which had 12 random nucleotides, put a tag on each cDNA molecule. TCRdb fed the 5' RACE reads into MiXCR, producing one record per CDR3 protein. The data contain some 900,000 distinct CDR3 sequences, around 30% of them singletons. This clonotype originated in an elderly woman in good health. The gene calls are TRBV12-3 or TRBV12-4 and TRBJ2-1; 7 nucleotides agree with TRBD1. Sequencing was carried out using blood. The CDR3, as DNA: TGTGCCAGCAGTCCGACCCGCAGGGGGAACGTCGGCAATGAGCAGTTCTTC. It translates to CASSPTRRGNVGNEQFF.